This T cell receptor beta chain was identified during a study of blood T cell repertoires in COVID-19. As for the study in general: PBMCs, B-cell-depleted T cells, or T cells were the source of the cDNA or gDNA that made up the material.

This CDR3 has 13 residues. Between the trimmed V and J ends, which lost 2 bases and 1 base, there was a span of 5 bases. CDR1 is KGHSH, CDR2 LQKENI, per germline. Methods used by the authors: How many nucleated cells were present was estimated from reference gene primer amplification. Clones were sequenced by immunoSEQ multiplex PCR, and TCRdb holds only the in-frame ones, with some missing. V, J and clone size are those of that table, while D and trimming were read from the DNA. The data contain some 380,000 clones, around 90% of them seen just once; the ten biggest clones take up roughly 2%. Allocation to cohorts depended on clinical history reported by the participants. A remark on this clone: The sample carries other DNA sequences with the same CDR3.

V usage is TRBV18 and J usage is TRBJ1-1; D not resolved. Input material: PBMCs or T cells enriched from blood (not recorded which). The sequence came from a woman in her 40s with acute COVID-19. CDR3 in DNA: TGTGCCAGCTCACCAGGCAGGAACACTGAAGCTTTCTTT. This sequence encodes CASSPGRNTEAFF. The whole variable domain, filled in from reference TRBV18 and TRBJ1-1, reads NAGVMQNPRHLVRRRGQEARLRCSPMKGHSHVYWYRQLPEEGLKFMVYLQKENIIDESGMPKERFSAEFPKEGPSILRIQQVVRGDSAAYFCASSPGRNTEAFFGQGTRLTVV.